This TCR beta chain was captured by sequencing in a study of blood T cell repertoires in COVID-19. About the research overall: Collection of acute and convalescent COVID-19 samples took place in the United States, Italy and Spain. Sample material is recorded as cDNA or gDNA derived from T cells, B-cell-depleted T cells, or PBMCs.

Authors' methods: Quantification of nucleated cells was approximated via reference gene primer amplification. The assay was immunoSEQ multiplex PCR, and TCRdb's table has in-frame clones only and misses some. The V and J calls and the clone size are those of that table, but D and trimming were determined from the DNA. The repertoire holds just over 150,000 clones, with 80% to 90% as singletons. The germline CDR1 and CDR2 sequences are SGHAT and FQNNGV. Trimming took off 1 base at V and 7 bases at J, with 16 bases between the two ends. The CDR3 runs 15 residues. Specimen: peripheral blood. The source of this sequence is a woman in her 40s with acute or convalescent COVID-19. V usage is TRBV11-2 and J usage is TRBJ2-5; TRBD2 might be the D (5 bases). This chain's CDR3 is CASSLGYGNLATQYF. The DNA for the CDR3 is TGTGCCAGCAGCTTAGGTTACGGGAACCTGGCGACCCAGTACTTC.